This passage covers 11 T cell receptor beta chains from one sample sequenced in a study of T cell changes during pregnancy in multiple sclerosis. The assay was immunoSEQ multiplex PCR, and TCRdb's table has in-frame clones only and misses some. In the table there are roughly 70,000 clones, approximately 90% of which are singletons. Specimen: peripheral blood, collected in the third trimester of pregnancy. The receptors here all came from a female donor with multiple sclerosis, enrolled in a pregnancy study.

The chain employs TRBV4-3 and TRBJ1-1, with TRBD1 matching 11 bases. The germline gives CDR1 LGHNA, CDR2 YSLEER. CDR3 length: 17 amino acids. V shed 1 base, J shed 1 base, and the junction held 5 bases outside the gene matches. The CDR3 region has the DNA TGCGCCAGCAGCCAAGCCGGGACAGGGGGTTGGAACACTGAAGCTTTCTTT. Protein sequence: CASSQAGTGGWNTEAFF.

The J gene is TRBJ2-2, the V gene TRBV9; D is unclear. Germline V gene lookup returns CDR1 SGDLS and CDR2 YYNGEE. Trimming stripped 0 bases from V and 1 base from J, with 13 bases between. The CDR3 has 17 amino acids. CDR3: CASSVGWVSGNTGELFF. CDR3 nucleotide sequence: TGTGCCAGCAGCGTAGGTTGGGTTTCGGGGAACACCGGGGAGCTGTTTTTT.

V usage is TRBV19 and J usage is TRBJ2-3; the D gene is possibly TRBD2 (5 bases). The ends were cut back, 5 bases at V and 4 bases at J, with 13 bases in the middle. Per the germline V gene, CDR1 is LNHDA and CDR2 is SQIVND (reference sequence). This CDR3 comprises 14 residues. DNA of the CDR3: TGTGCCAGTAGTCTACTAACCGGGGCAGATACGCAGTATTTT. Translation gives CASSLLTGADTQYF.

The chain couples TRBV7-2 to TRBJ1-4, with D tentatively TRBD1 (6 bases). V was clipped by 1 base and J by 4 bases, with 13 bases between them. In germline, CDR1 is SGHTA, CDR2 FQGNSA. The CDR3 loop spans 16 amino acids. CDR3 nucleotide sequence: TGTGCCAGCAGCTTAGGCCCCGGACAGTTTAATGAAAAACTGTTTTTT. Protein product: CASSLGPGQFNEKLFF.

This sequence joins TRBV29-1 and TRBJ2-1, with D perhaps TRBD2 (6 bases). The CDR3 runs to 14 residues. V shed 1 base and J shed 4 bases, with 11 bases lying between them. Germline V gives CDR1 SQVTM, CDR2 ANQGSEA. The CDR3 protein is CSVEVGDLYNEQFF. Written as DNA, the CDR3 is TGCAGCGTTGAAGTGGGGGACTTATACAATGAGCAGTTCTTC.

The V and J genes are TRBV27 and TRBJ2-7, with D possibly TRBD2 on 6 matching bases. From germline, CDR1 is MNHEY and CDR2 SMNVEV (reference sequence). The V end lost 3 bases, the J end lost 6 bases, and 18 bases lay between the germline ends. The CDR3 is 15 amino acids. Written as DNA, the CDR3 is TGTGCCAGCAGTTTCTACCCGGCCGGGGGTTTCGAGCAGTACTTC. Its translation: CASSFYPAGGFEQYF.

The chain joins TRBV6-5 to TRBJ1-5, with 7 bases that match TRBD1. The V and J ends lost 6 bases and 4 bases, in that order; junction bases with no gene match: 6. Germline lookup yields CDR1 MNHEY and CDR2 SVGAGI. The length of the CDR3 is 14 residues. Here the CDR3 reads CASSRDRVNQPQHF. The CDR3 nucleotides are TGTGCCAGCAGCCGGGACAGAGTGAATCAGCCCCAGCATTTT.

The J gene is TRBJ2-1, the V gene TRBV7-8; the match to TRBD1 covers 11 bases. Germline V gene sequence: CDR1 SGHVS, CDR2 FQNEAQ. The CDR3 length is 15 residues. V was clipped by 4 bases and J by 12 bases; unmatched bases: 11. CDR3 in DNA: TGTGCCAGCAGCTCGGCCGGGACAGGGGGTCTATGGCAGTTCTTC. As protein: CASSSAGTGGLWQFF.

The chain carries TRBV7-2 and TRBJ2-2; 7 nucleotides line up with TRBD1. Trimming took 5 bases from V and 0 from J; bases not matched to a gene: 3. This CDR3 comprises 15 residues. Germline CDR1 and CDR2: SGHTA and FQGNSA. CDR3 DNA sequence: TGTGCCAGCAGCCGGGACAGAACGAACACCGGGGAGCTGTTTTTT. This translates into CASSRDRTNTGELFF.

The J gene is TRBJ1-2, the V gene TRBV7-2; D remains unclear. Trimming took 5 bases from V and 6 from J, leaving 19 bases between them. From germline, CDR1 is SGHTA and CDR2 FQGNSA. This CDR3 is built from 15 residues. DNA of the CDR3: TGTGCCAGCAGCACCAGATCCATCTCTCCCCATGGCTACACCTTC. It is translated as CASSTRSISPHGYTF.

CDR3 sequence: CASSPFEGTPAEQYF. The DNA of the CDR3 is TGTGCCAGCTCACCATTCGAGGGGACACCTGCCGAGCAGTACTTC. The chain employs TRBV18 and TRBJ2-7, with D possibly being TRBD1 (6 bases). The CDR3 is made up of 15 amino acids. Trimming shortened V by 2 bases and J by 6 bases, and 17 bases separated the two germline ends. Per germline, CDR1 KGHSH and CDR2 LQKENI.